The present T cell receptor beta chain was sequenced within a study of beta chain features in type 1 diabetes. Study outcomes and limitations: Shortening that was moderate but significant affected the TCRB CDR3s of Type 1 diabetes patients in all four CD4+ subsets.

The isolated RNA, all of it, was reverse transcribed, so expressed TCRB transcripts were what got sequenced. The protocol was immunoSEQ multiplex PCR, while the TCRdb copy is restricted to in-frame clones and leaves out a portion. The top ten clones hold 0.5% of a sample with approximately 170,000 clones, about 7.9% of them seen once. Turning to this clone: Its specificity is unknown. The same CDR3 can be traced to other DNA sequences in this sample.

This clonotype was obtained from a man younger than 30 with type 1 diabetes. The specimen was central memory CD4+ T cells from blood.

The CDR3 is CASSYGQTNTEAFF. The CDR3, as DNA: TGTGCCAGCAGTTACGGACAGACGAACACTGAAGCTTTCTTT. V gene TRBV6-5 combines with J gene TRBJ1-1, with a possible D match to TRBD1 (6 bases). V shed 2 bases and J shed 1 base, with 8 bases lying between them. Germline-derived CDR1 and CDR2 are MNHEY and SVGAGI. This CDR3 is 14 amino acids long.